The 8 T cell receptor beta chains below come from one sample, sequenced in a study of blood T cell repertoires in COVID-19. TCRdb keeps only in-frame clones here, not all; method: immunoSEQ multiplex PCR. The sample lists about 55,000 clones; roughly 87% were seen once. The sequenced sample consisted of peripheral blood. These receptors were collected from a woman between 55 and 75 years old with acute or convalescent COVID-19.

The chain carries TRBV5-1 and TRBJ1-1, with a tentative D call TRBD1 (5 bases). V lost 1 base and J 0 bases, leaving 13 bases between the germline ends. Per germline, CDR1 SGHRS and CDR2 YFSETQ. CDR3 length equals 16 residues. DNA for the CDR3: TGCGCCAGCAGCTTGAATGTAGGACAAATGAACACTGAAGCTTTCTTT. This encodes CASSLNVGQMNTEAFF.

The chain recombines TRBV7-8 with TRBJ2-5; TRBD2 aligns across 9 bases. Trimming at V came to 5 bases and at J to 5 bases, leaving 6 bases not matched to a gene. Per the germline V gene, CDR1 is SGHVS and CDR2 is FQNEAQ. CDR3 length: 14 amino acids. This CDR3 is CASSPGTSRETQYF. CDR3 in DNA: TGTGCCAGCAGCCCCGGGACTAGCCGGGAGACCCAGTACTTC.

The rearrangement joins TRBV4-1 to TRBJ2-1, with TRBD1 matching 8 bases. The germline V gene has CDR1 MGHRA and CDR2 YSYEKL. CDR3 length: 15 residues. V lost 1 base, J lost 7 bases, and 6 bases stayed unmatched. The CDR3 protein is CASSQARTGLNEQFF. As DNA, the CDR3 is TGCGCCAGCAGCCAAGCACGGACAGGGCTGAATGAGCAGTTCTTC.

The genes are TRBV3-1 (or the pseudogene TRBV3-2) and TRBJ1-5, with D tentatively TRBD1 (5 bases). Looked up from germline, CDR1 is LGHDT and CDR2 is YNNKEL (reference sequence). V lost 5 bases and J 4 bases, leaving 12 bases between the germline ends. This CDR3 has 14 amino acids. CDR3 nucleotide sequence: TGTGCCAGCAGCTTCGGGGGAAAAAATCAGCCCCAGCATTTT. As protein: CASSFGGKNQPQHF.

The chain uses TRBV19 and TRBJ1-1; 8 bases align to TRBD1. Per the germline V gene, CDR1 is LNHDA and CDR2 is SQIVND (reference sequence). This CDR3 region has 16 residues. V shed 7 bases, J shed 2 bases, and the junction held 12 bases outside the gene matches. As DNA, the CDR3 is TGTGCCAGTAAAGGGGCAAGGACAGGGCCTAACACTGAAGCTTTCTTT. It translates to CASKGARTGPNTEAFF.

This clone has more than one count but fewer than ten. This chain joins TRBV2 and TRBJ1-4; TRBD1 aligns across 9 bases. The V gene's germline CDR1 is SNHLY and CDR2 FYNNEI. V was clipped by 7 bases and J by 7 bases; unmatched bases: 13. The CDR3 sequence is 16 residues long. CDR3 in amino acids: CASTTLGQGSGEKLFF. Here the CDR3 DNA reads TGTGCCAGCACCACCTTGGGACAGGGATCAGGTGAAAAACTGTTTTTT.

The chain couples TRBV4-1 to TRBJ1-2, with a weak D call TRBD1 (5 bases). The CDR3 runs to 15 residues. Germline CDR1 MGHRA, CDR2 YSYEKL. V dropped 0 bases and J dropped 1 base, with 9 bases sitting between them. CDR3 in DNA: TGCGCCAGCAGCCAAGAACCGGGACTTAACTATGGCTACACCTTC. This translates into CASSQEPGLNYGYTF.

This chain joins TRBV7-3 and TRBJ2-3; 7 positions match TRBD1. V gave up 5 bases and J gave up 6 bases; unmatched junction bases: 8. The CDR3 covers 14 residues. The germline V gene has CDR1 SGHTA and CDR2 FQGTGA. The CDR3 region is CASSPTGVGDTQYF. In DNA form, the CDR3 reads TGTGCCAGCAGCCCAACAGGGGTGGGGGATACGCAGTATTTT.